This TCR beta chain was sequenced in a study of blood T cell repertoires in COVID-19 (dated by TCRdb to the early 2020s). About the study as a whole: Collaborator samples came from the United States, Italy and Spain and covered acute and convalescent phases of COVID-19. The material from the prospective study consisted of cDNA or gDNA derived from T cells, B-cell-depleted T cells, or PBMCs. Deeply sampled blood TCRbeta repertoires from subjects exposed to, actively infected with, or recovered from COVID-19 were included in the dataset. The repertoires were released in a freely available public database intended as a resource for research on the immune response to SARS-CoV-2. Samples came from the ongoing ImmuneRACE study (first 160 participants) plus 1,254 subjects from 6 global collaborators. The sample metadata nearly always contained a de-identified subject ID, COVID-19 status, age in years and sex. Where HLA class I and class II types were available, the types were taken from metadata supplied by the sample provider, not from assay-based typing. Paper-wide results and their limitations: Clinical and demographic metadata were provided uncurated, with the amount varying by source and participant.

Each collaborating institution followed its own protocols to collect whole blood in K2EDTA tubes. For TCRbeta analysis, collaborator samples were shipped as frozen whole blood, as isolated PBMCs, or as DNA extracted from either sample type. Per the germline V gene, MRHNA is the CDR1 and SNTAGT is the CDR2. The CDR3 has 15 amino acids, counting the end cysteine and phenylalanine. Only CDR3 DNA remains: 45 bases, in frame from the first base. Ends trimmed: V by 5 bases, J by 4 bases; bases unmatched to a gene: 3. The immunoSEQ Assay, a bias-controlled multiplex PCR, was used to amplify TCRbeta CDR3 regions from genomic DNA. The original pipeline was this. Nucleated cell counts per sample were estimated from amplification of reference gene primers within the assay. To quantify the absolute abundance of each unique TCRbeta CDR3 rearrangement, sequence reads were collapsed and filtered. Productive Simpson clonality was computed per sample as the square root of Simpson's diversity index over productive rearrangements. As stored in TCRdb, this immuneACCESS dataset retains in-frame rearrangements with V and J assigned. A fraction of the clones does not appear; measured against another copy, unresolved V genes explain less than half of the discrepancy, and the remainder lacks a known reason. That table is the source of V, J and clone size, and D and trimming were worked out from the DNA. For this sample there are 150,000 or so clones; roughly nine tenths appear just once. The ten largest account for approximately 2.4% of the sample.

About this clone itself: This clone's antigen is unknown. Base-call qualities are not available, and no considerably larger clone is one nucleotide away.

Sequenced material: peripheral blood. This chain is built from TRBV6-4 and TRBJ2-1; 12 central bases correspond to TRBD2. This receptor was taken from a woman in her sixties or seventies with acute or convalescent COVID-19. The CDR3 sequence is CASSRLAGAYNEQFF. The nucleotides are TGTGCCAGCAGTCGACTAGCGGGGGCGTACAATGAGCAGTTCTTC.